The source of this T cell receptor (beta chain) is a study of OX40 agonist ivuxolimab in advanced cancers. J was trimmed by 7 bases and V by 5 bases; bases with no gene match: 6. This CDR3 is built from 15 residues. Germline values: CDR1 SGHVS, CDR2 FQNEAQ. Clones were read by immunoSEQ multiplex PCR, and TCRdb kept only the in-frame ones, dropping some. Here the sample spans approximately 40,000 clones, around 92% being singletons. Blood was sampled at baseline, cycle 4 day 1, and cycle 7 day 1. The gene calls are TRBV7-8 and TRBJ1-5; 12 bases are a match to TRBD1. This receptor was identified in an adult with an advanced solid tumor such as melanoma, head and neck, liver or kidney cancer. The sample in question was CD4+ or CD8+ T cells sorted from blood, obtained in a trial of the OX40 agonist ivuxolimab. The CDR3, as DNA: TGTGCCAGCAGCCGGGACAGGGGGCAAGGGCAGCCCCAGCATTTT. This gives the protein CASSRDRGQGQPQHF.